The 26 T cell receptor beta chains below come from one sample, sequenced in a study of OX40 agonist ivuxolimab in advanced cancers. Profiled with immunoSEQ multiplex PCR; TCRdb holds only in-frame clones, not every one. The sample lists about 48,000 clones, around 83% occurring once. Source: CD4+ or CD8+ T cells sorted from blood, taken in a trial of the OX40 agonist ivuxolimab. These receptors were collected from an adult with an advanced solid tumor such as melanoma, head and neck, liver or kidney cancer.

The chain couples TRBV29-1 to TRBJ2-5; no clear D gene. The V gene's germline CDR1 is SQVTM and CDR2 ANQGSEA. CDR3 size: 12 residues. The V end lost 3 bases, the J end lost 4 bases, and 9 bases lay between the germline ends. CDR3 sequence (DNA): TGCAGCGTTGACAGGCAGGTAGAGACCCAGTACTTC. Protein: CSVDRQVETQYF.

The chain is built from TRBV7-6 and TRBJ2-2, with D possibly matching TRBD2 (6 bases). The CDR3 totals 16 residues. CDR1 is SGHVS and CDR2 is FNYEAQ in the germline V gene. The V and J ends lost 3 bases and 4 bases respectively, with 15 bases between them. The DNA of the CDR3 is TGTGCCAGCAGCTTCAAGGGACTTGTACTCACCGGGGAGCTGTTTTTT. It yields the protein CASSFKGLVLTGELFF. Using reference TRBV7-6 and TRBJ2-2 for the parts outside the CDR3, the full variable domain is GAGVSQSPRYKVTKRGQDVALRCDPISGHVSLYWYRQALGQGPEFLTYFNYEAQQDKSGLPNDRFSAERPEGSISTLTIQRTEQRDSAMYRCASSFKGLVLTGELFFGEGSRLTVL.

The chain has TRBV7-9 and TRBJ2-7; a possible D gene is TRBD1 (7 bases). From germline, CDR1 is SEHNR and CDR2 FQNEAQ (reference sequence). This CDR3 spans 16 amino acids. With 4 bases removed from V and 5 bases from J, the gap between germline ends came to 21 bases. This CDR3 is CASSYGGWRGLNEQYF. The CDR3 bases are TGTGCCAGCAGCTACGGTGGTTGGAGGGGGCTAAACGAGCAGTACTTC.

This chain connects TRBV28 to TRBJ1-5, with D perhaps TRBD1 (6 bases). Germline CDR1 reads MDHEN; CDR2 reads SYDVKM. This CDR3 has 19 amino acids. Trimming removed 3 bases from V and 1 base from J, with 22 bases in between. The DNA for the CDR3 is TGTGCCAGCAGTTTTGTCGGAATCTTAGGGGGAAGGAGCAATCAGCCCCAGCATTTT. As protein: CASSFVGILGGRSNQPQHF.

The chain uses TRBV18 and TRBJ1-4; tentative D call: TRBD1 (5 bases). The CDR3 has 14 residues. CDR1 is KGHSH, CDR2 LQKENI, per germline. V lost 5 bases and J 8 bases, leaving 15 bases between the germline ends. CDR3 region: CASSSTAESEKLFF. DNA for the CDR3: TGTGCCAGCTCATCGACAGCCGAGAGCGAAAAACTGTTTTTT. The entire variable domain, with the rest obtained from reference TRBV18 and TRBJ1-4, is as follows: NAGVMQNPRHLVRRRGQEARLRCSPMKGHSHVYWYRQLPEEGLKFMVYLQKENIIDESGMPKERFSAEFPKEGPSILRIQQVVRGDSAAYFCASSSTAESEKLFFGSGTQLSVL.

As DNA, the CDR3 is TGTGCCTGGAGGAGGGGCCTTCTTGGCTACACCTTC. It is translated as CAWRRGLLGYTF. The J gene is TRBJ1-2, the V gene TRBV30; tentative D call: TRBD1 (5 bases). The CDR3 covers 12 residues. Trimming pared 3 bases from V and 7 bases from J, leaving 12 bases between. Looked up from germline, CDR1 is GTSNPN and CDR2 is SVGIG (reference sequence).

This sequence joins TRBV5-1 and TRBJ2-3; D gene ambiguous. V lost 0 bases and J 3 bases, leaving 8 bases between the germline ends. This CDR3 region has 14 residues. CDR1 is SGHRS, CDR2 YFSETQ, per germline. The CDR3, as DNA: TGCGCCAGCAGCTTGGGGACGGAAACAGATACGCAGTATTTT. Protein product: CASSLGTETDTQYF.

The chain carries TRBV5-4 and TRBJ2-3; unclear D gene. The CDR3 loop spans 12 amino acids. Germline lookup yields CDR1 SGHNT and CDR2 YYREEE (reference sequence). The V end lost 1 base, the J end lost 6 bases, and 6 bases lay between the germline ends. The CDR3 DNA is TGTGCCAGCAGCTTGAAGGCTGATACGCAGTATTTT. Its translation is CASSLKADTQYF.

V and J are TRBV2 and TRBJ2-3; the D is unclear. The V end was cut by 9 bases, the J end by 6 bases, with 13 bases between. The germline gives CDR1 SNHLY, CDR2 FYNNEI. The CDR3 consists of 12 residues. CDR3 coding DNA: TGTGCCAGTAGGGTCGACGTGGATACGCAGTATTTT. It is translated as CASRVDVDTQYF.

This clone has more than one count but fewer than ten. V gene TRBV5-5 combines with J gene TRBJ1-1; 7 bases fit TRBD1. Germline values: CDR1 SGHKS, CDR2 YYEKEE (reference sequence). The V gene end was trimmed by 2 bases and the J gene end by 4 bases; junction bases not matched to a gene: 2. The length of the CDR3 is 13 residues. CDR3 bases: TGTGCCAGCAGCTTCAGACAGGGCACTGAAGCTTTCTTT. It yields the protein CASSFRQGTEAFF.

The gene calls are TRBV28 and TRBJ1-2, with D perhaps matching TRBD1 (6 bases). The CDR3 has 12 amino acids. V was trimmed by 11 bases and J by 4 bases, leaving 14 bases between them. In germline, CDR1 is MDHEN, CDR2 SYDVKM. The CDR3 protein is CAGADRVYGYTF. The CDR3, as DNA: TGTGCCGGCGCGGACAGAGTCTATGGCTACACCTTC.

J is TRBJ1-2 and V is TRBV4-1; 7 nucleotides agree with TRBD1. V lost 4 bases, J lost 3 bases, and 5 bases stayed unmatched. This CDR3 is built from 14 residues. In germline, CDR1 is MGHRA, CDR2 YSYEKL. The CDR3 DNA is TGCGCCAGCAGCCTAGGGACAGCTGACTATGGCTACACCTTC. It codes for CASSLGTADYGYTF.

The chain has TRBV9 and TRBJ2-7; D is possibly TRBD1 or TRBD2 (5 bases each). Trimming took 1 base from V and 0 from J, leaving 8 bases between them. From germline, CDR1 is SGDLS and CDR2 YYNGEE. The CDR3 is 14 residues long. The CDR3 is CASSVRGGSYEQYF. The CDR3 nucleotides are TGTGCCAGCAGCGTACGGGGCGGCTCCTACGAGCAGTACTTC.

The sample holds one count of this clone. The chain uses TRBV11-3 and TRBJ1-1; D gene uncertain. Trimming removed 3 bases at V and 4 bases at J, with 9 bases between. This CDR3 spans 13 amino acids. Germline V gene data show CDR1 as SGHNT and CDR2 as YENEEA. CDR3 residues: CASSFREGTEAFF. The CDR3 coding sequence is TGTGCCAGCAGCTTCCGGGAAGGCACTGAAGCTTTCTTT.

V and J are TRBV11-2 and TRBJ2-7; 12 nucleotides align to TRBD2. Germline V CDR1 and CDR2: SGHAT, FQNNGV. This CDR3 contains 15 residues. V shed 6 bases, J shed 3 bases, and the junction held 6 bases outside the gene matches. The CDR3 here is CASSPLAGGRYEQYF. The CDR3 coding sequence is TGTGCCAGCAGTCCACTAGCGGGAGGTCGCTACGAGCAGTACTTC.

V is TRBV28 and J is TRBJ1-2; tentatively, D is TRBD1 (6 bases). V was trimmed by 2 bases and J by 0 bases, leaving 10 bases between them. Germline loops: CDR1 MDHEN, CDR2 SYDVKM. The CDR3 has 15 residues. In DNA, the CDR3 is TGTGCCAGCAGTTTAGGGGGGCAGGCTAACTATGGCTACACCTTC. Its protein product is CASSLGGQANYGYTF.

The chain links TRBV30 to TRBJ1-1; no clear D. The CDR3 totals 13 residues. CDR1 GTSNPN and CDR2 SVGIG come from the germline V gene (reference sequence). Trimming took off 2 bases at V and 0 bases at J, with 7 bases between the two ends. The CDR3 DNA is TGTGCCTGGAGTTCACACCTGAACACTGAAGCTTTCTTT. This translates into CAWSSHLNTEAFF.

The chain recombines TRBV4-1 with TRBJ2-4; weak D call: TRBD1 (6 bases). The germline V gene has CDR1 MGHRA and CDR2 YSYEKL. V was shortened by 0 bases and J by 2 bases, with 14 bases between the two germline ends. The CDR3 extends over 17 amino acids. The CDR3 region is CASSQDGQGQTKNIQYF. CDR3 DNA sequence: TGCGCCAGCAGCCAAGATGGGCAGGGACAAACCAAAAACATTCAGTACTTC.

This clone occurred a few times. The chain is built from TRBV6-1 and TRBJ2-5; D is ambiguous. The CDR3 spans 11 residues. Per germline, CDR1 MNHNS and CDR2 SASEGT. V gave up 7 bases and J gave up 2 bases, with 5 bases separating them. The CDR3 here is CASTIQETQYF. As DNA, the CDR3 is TGTGCCAGCACCATACAAGAGACCCAGTACTTC.

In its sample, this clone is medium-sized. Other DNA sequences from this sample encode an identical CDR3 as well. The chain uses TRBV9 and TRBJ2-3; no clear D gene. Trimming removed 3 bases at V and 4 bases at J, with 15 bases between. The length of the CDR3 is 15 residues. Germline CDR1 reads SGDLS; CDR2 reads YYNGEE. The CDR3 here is CASSALSLVADTQYF. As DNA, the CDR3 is TGTGCCAGCAGCGCGTTAAGTCTAGTCGCAGATACGCAGTATTTT. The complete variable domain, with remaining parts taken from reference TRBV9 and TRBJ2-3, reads DSGVTQTPKHLITATGQRVTLRCSPRSGDLSVYWYQQSLDQGLQFLIQYYNGEERAKGNILERFSAQQFPDLHSELNLSSLELGDSALYFCASSALSLVADTQYFGPGTRLTVL.

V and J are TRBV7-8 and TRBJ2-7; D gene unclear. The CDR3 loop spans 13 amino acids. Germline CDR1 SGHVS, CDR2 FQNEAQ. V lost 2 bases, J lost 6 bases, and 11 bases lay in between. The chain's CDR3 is CASSLPGHFEQYF. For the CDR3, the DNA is TGTGCCAGCAGCTTACCCGGGCACTTCGAGCAGTACTTC.

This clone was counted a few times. The CDR3 protein is CASSESFAYEQYF. In DNA, the CDR3 is TGCGCCAGCAGTGAGTCCTTCGCCTACGAGCAGTACTTC. The rearrangement joins TRBV10-1 to TRBJ2-7; D is unclear. V was pared by 0 bases and J by 2 bases, with 5 bases between. CDR1 is WNHNN, CDR2 SYGVQD, per germline (reference sequence). This CDR3 has 13 residues.

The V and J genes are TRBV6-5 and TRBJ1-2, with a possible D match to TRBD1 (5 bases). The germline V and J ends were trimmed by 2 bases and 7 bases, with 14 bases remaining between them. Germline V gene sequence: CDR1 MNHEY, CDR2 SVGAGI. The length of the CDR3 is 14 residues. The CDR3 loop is CASSYGSRVGGYTF. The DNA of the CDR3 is TGTGCCAGCAGTTACGGGAGCAGGGTTGGTGGCTACACCTTC.

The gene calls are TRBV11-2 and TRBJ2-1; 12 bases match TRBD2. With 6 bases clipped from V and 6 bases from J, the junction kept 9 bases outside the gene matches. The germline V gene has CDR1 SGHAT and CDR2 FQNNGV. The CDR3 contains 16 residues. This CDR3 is CASSRASGRAGNEQFF. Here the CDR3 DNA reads TGTGCCAGCAGTCGAGCTAGCGGGAGGGCCGGCAATGAGCAGTTCTTC.

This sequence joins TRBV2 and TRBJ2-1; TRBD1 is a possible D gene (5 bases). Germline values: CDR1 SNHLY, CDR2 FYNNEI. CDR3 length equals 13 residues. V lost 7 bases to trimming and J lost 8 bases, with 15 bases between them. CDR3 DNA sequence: TGTGCCAGCAAAATGGAATGGGGCGATGAGCAGTTCTTC. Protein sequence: CASKMEWGDEQFF.

The CDR3 is CASSANRLGSYNEQFF. The CDR3 coding sequence is TGTGCCAGTAGTGCCAACAGGTTGGGCTCCTACAATGAGCAGTTCTTC. The chain uses TRBV19 and TRBJ2-1; D might be TRBD1 (5 bases). The CDR3 covers 16 residues. Trimming stripped 5 bases from V and 0 bases from J, with 14 bases between. Looked up from germline, CDR1 is LNHDA and CDR2 is SQIVND (reference sequence).